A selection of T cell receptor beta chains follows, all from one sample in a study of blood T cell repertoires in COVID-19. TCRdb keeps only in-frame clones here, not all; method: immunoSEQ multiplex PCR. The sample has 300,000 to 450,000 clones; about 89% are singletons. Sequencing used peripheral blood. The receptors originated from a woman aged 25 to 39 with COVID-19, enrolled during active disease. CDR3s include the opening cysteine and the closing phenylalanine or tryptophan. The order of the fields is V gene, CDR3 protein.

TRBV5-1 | CASSLGALDYGYTF
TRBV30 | CAWTVGGPNEQFF
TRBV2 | CASTSNYGYTF
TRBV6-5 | CASSQARISGNTIYF
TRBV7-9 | CASSLVGPGGPYEQYF
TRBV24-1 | CATSPGGGDGYTF
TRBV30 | CAWTRPGGPSTDTQYF
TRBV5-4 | CASSLRLAGTNTGELFF
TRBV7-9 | CASSLGEGEKLFF
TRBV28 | CASRTGGLETEAFF
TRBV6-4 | CASSDGGQGTTGELFF
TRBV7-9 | CASSFTPRLDQETQYF
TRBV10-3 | CAISGSQGGERGAGNEQFF
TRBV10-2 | CASSDMASGTNEQFF
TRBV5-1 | CASSWTQAMNTEAFF
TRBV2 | CASSPQGRDTQYF
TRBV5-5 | CASSLEHLYSNQPQHF
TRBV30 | CAWGLQGGTNEKLFF
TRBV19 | CASSISGGARAKNIQYF
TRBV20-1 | CSWTATEAQYF
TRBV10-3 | CAISESGPPRAQYF
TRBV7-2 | CASRPTGSYEQYF
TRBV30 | CAWSLGKASEKLFF
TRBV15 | CATSRDRGLNQPQHF
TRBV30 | CAWEKRFSTEAFF
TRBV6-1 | CASSEVPGGQTGELFF
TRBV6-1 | CASSEALAGDNEQFF